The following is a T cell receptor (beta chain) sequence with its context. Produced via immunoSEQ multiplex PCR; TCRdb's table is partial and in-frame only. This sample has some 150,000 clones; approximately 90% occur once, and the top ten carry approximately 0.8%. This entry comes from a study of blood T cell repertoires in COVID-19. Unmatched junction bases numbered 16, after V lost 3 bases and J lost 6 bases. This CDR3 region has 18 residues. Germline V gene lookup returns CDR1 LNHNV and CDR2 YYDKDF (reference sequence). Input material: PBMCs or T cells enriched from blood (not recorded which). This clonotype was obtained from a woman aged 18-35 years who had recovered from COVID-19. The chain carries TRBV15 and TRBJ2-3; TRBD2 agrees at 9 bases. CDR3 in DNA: TGTGCCACCAGCAGGGATCCCTTCCTCGGGACTAGCTCGGATACGCAGTATTTT. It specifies CATSRDPFLGTSSDTQYF.